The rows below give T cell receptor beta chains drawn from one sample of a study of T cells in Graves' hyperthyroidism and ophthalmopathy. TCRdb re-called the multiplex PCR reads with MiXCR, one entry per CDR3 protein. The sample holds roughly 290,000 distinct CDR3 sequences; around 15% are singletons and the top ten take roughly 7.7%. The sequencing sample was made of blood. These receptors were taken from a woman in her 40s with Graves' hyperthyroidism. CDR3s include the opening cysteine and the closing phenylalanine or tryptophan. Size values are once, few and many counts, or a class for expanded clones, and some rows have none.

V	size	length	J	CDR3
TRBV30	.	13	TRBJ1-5	CAWSGECSQPQHF
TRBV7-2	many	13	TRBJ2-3	CASSWDRTDTQYF
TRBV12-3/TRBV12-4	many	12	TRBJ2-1	CAAAGVDNEQFF
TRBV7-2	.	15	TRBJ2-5	CVSSLAAGAVETQYF
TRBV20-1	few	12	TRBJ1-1	CSVPGEGAEAFF
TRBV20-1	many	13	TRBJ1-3	CSASGGVRNTIYF
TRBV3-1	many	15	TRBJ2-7	CASSQTGTSGAEQYF
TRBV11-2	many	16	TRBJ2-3	CASSTLAGGRTDTQYF
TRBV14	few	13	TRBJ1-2	CASSPTWYYGYTF
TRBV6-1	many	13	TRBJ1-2	CASRRTANYGYTF
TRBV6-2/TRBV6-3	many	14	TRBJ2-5	CASRLTGGEETQYF
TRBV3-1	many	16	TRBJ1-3	CASSQDVRVSGNTIYF
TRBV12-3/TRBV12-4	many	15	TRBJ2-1	CASSQGTSGVNEQFF
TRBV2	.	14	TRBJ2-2	CASGSGTGSGELFF
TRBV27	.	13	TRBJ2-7	CASMRGGYYEQYF
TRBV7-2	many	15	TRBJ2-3	CASSLYAGGTDTQYF
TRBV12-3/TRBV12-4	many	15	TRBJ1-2	CASSPYGQGNYGYTF
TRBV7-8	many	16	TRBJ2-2	CASSWGWKVNTGELFF
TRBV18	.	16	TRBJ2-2	CASSPPAGVNTGELFF
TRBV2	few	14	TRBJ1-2	CASSPGQTGYGYTF